One and the same sample provided the 8 T cell receptor beta chains below, sequenced in a study of cytomegalovirus exposure and HLA in healthy donors. Primers for the PCR totalled 60 Vbeta and 13 Jbeta. This table comes from immunoSEQ multiplex PCR, and its TCRdb copy is limited to in-frame clones, with some not included. The table has approximately 140,000 clones, more than 75% seen once. Material: PBMCs. Source of these receptors: a woman in her thirties or forties in good health and CMV-seropositive.

V and J are TRBV28 and TRBJ2-7, with D tentatively TRBD1 (6 bases). Per germline, CDR1 MDHEN and CDR2 SYDVKM. CDR3 size: 14 residues. The V gene lost 10 bases and the J gene lost 3 bases, with 19 bases spanning the gap. The CDR3, as DNA: TGTGCCACAAAGGCGCAGGGGCGAGACTACGAGCAGTACTTC. The encoded protein is CATKAQGRDYEQYF.

The V call is TRBV5-1, the J call TRBJ2-7; 7 nucleotides agree with TRBD2. Per the germline V gene, CDR1 is SGHRS and CDR2 is YFSETQ. J gave up 0 bases and V 4 bases, and 7 bases lay outside the gene matches. The CDR3 totals 15 residues. CDR3 sequence: CASSGTSANSYEQYF. The CDR3 region has the DNA TGCGCCAGCAGCGGCACTAGCGCCAACTCCTACGAGCAGTACTTC.

This clone has more than one count but fewer than ten. V gene TRBV5-4 combines with J gene TRBJ1-6, with D possibly TRBD1 on 6 matching bases. Trimming pared 4 bases from V and 7 bases from J, leaving 12 bases between. The germline V gene encodes CDR1 SGHNT and CDR2 YYREEE (reference sequence). The CDR3 is 14 residues long. CDR3 region: CASSTGTQNSPLHF. The CDR3 region has the DNA TGTGCCAGCAGCACCGGGACACAAAATTCACCCCTCCACTTT.

This chain connects TRBV25-1 to TRBJ1-3; D unresolved. Trimming took 1 base from V and 0 from J, leaving 10 bases between them. CDR1 is MGHDK, CDR2 SYGVNS, per germline. The CDR3 has 16 residues. The CDR3 loop reads CASSESWGASGNTIYF. The DNA for the CDR3 is TGTGCCAGCAGTGAATCATGGGGAGCCTCTGGAAACACCATATATTTT.

The chain carries TRBV28 and TRBJ1-1; the D is unclear. CDR3 length: 15 amino acids. The ends were cut back, 3 bases at V and 1 base at J, with 12 bases in the middle. CDR1 is MDHEN, CDR2 SYDVKM, per germline. CDR3 protein: CASSLLPSQNTEAFF. The CDR3 coding sequence is TGTGCCAGCAGTTTGCTTCCGAGCCAGAACACTGAAGCTTTCTTT.

This clone was seen a few times. The rearrangement uses TRBV5-1 and TRBJ2-1; D is possibly TRBD2 (5 bases). The V gene lost 0 bases and the J gene lost 2 bases, with 12 bases spanning the gap. This CDR3 is 16 amino acids long. Germline V lookup: CDR1 SGHRS, CDR2 YFSETQ. The chain's CDR3 is CASSLVKAVTYNEQFF. The DNA of the CDR3 is TGCGCCAGCAGCTTGGTCAAAGCGGTTACCTACAATGAGCAGTTCTTC.

This clone appeared once. The chain joins TRBV7-3 to TRBJ1-4, with TRBD1 as a possible D gene (5 bases). V lost 10 bases and J 8 bases, leaving 38 bases between the germline ends. Per the germline V gene, CDR1 is SGHTA and CDR2 is FQGTGA. The CDR3 totals 20 residues. CDR3 residues: CAKTTLGETGATPCGEKLFF. In DNA, the CDR3 is TGTGCCAAAACGACCCTAGGGGAAACAGGCGCAACTCCCTGCGGCGAAAAACTGTTTTTT.

This clone was counted once. The chain uses TRBV28 and TRBJ2-5; 9 nucleotides line up with TRBD1. Germline V gene data show CDR1 as MDHEN and CDR2 as SYDVKM. V shed 4 bases and J 5 bases; nucleotides not matched to a gene: 5. The CDR3 length is 14 residues. The DNA of the CDR3 is TGTGCCAGCAGTTCGACAGGGGGATCGGAGACCCAGTACTTC. Its protein product is CASSSTGGSETQYF.